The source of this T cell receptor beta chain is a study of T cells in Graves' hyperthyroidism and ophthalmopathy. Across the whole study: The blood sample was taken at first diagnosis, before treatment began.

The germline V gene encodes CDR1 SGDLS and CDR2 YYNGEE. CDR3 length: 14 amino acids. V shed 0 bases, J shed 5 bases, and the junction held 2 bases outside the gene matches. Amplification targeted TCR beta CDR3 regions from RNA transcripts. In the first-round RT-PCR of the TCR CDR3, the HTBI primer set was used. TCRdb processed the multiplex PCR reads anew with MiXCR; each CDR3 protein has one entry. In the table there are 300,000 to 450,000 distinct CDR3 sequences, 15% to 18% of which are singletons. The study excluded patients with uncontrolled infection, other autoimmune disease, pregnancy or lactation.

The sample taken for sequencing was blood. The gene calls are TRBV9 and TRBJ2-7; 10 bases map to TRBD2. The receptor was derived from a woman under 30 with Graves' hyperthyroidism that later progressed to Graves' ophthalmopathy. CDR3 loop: CASSVGLAGDEQYF. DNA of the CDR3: TGTGCCAGCAGCGTAGGACTAGCGGGCGACGAGCAGTACTTC.